Each of the 11 T cell receptor beta chains below was sequenced from the same sample in a study of shared clonotypes between healthy human individuals. Repertoires were generated with immunoSEQ multiplex PCR, while TCRdb's copy carries only in-frame clones and drops some. The table includes around 1.4 million clones, approximately 98.5% detected once. Input material: naive CD4+ T cells sorted from blood. The subset here: CD45RA+ positively selected. These TCRs come from a man aged 30 to 39 in good health.

The chain carries TRBV7-2 and TRBJ1-5; D may be TRBD1 (6 bases). The V end was cut by 3 bases, the J end by 5 bases, with 11 bases between. Germline CDR1 and CDR2: SGHTA and FQGNSA. The CDR3 length is 14 residues. CDR3 loop: CASSFGGKDQPQHF. The DNA of the CDR3 is TGTGCCAGCAGCTTTGGGGGCAAGGATCAGCCCCAGCATTTT.

This rearrangement joins TRBV13 to TRBJ1-2, with TRBD1 matching over 10 bases. Germline lookup yields CDR1 PRHDT and CDR2 FYEKMQ (reference sequence). V lost 5 bases and J lost 0; bases outside the gene matches: 9. There are 17 residues in the CDR3. CDR3 sequence reads: CASSSTGTGATNYGYTF. The CDR3 DNA sequence: TGTGCCAGCAGCAGCACCGGGACAGGGGCGACTAACTATGGCTACACCTTC.

The chain employs TRBV11-2 and TRBJ1-1; D perhaps matches TRBD1 (5 bases). Trimming left V 4 bases short and J 5 bases short, with 11 bases between. The germline CDR1 and CDR2 sequences are SGHAT and FQNNGV. The CDR3 is made up of 13 amino acids. Written as DNA, the CDR3 is TGTGCCAGCAGCTCCCGGGGGGGGACTGAAGCTTTCTTT. Its protein product is CASSSRGGTEAFF.

The chain has TRBV6-6 and TRBJ2-7; the D gene is possibly TRBD1 (5 bases). Between the trimmed V and J ends, which lost 5 bases and 1 base, there was a span of 12 bases. This CDR3 comprises 14 residues. Germline CDR1 and CDR2: MNHNY and SVGAGI (reference sequence). CDR3 in DNA: TGTGCCAGCAGTCGCAGGTCAGGGTCCTACGAGCAGTACTTC. Protein sequence: CASSRRSGSYEQYF.

This CDR3 reads CSVVLSANTEAFF. CDR3 DNA: TGCAGCGTTGTTTTGTCTGCGAACACTGAAGCTTTCTTT. The chain couples TRBV29-1 to TRBJ1-1; no reliable D call. Trimming took 4 bases from V and 1 from J, leaving 10 bases between them. This CDR3 is 13 amino acids long. Germline assignment: CDR1 SQVTM and CDR2 ANQGSEA.

The V gene is TRBV4-1, the J gene TRBJ2-2; D is uncertain. This CDR3 region has 14 residues. From germline, CDR1 is MGHRA and CDR2 YSYEKL. V was trimmed by 0 bases and J by 6 bases, leaving 8 bases between them. The CDR3 loop is CASSQDTPAGELFF. The CDR3 DNA sequence: TGCGCCAGCAGCCAAGACACACCAGCCGGGGAGCTGTTTTTT.

The genes are TRBV27 and TRBJ1-4; the D gene is possibly TRBD1 (6 bases). The CDR3 extends over 15 amino acids. V was cut by 5 bases and J by 4 bases, with 14 bases left in between. From germline, CDR1 is MNHEY and CDR2 SMNVEV (reference sequence). The CDR3 spells CASSTIRQVNEKLFF. The CDR3 nucleotides read TGTGCCAGCAGTACAATACGACAGGTTAATGAAAAACTGTTTTTT.

The chain uses TRBV28 and TRBJ2-1, with a possible D match to TRBD2 (7 bases). The CDR3 consists of 15 residues. The germline V and J ends were trimmed by 1 base and 2 bases, with 9 bases remaining between them. The germline CDR1 and CDR2 sequences are MDHEN and SYDVKM. The CDR3 DNA reads TGTGCCAGCAGTTTATCGCGGGGGCCCTACAATGAGCAGTTCTTC. Translating gives CASSLSRGPYNEQFF.

This chain uses TRBV11-2 with TRBJ2-5; 8 nucleotides agree with TRBD1. Trimming at V came to 4 bases and at J to 5 bases, leaving 0 bases not matched to a gene. The CDR3 is 12 amino acids. Germline loops: CDR1 SGHAT, CDR2 FQNNGV. In DNA form, the CDR3 reads TGTGCCAGCAGCTGGACAGGGGAGACCCAGTACTTC. The encoded protein is CASSWTGETQYF.

The chain uses TRBV5-1 and TRBJ2-1, with 11 bases lining up with TRBD1. Germline assignment: CDR1 SGHRS and CDR2 YFSETQ. CDR3 length: 15 amino acids. The J segment lost 5 bases and the V segment lost 3 bases, leaving 4 bases of the junction unmatched. The CDR3 sequence: CASSSGTGGNNEQFF. For the CDR3, the DNA is TGCGCCAGCAGCTCCGGGACAGGGGGAAACAATGAGCAGTTCTTC. The variable domain in full, completed from reference TRBV5-1 and TRBJ2-1, reads KAGVTQTPRYLIKTRGQQVTLSCSPISGHRSVSWYQQTPGQGLQFLFEYFSETQRNKGNFPGRFSGRQFSNSRSEMNVSTLELGDSALYLCASSSGTGGNNEQFFGPGTRLTVL.

V and J are TRBV18 and TRBJ2-3; 9 nucleotides align to TRBD1. The junction had 6 bases not matched to a gene; V was cut back by 5 bases and J by 0 bases. This CDR3 spans 16 amino acids. The V gene's germline CDR1 is KGHSH and CDR2 LQKENI. The DNA for the CDR3 is TGTGCCAGCTCATCAGGACAGGGGCTTAGCACAGATACGCAGTATTTT. Encoded protein: CASSSGQGLSTDTQYF.